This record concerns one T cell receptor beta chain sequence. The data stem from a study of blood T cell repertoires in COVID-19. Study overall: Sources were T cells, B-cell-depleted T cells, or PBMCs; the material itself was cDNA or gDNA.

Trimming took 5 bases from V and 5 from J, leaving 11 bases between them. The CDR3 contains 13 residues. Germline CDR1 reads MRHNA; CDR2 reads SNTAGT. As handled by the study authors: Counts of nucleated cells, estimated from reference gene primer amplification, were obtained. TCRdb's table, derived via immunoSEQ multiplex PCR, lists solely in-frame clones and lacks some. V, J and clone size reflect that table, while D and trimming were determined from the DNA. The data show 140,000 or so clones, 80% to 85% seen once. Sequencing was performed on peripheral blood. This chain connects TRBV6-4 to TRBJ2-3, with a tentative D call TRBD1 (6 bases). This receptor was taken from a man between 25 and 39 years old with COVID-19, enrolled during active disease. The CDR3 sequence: CASSPLGGDTQYF. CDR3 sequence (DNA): TGTGCCAGCAGTCCCCTAGGGGGAGATACGCAGTATTTT.